The T cell receptor (beta chain) described here comes from a study of T cell responses to AZD1222 COVID-19 vaccine (dated by TCRdb to 2020 to 2023). Background on the whole study: AZD1222 recipients given second doses at about 4 weeks or at about 12 weeks were pooled, since spike-specific TCR depth and breadth were not found to differ between the two schedules. A total of 233 trial participants underwent TCR sequencing, of whom some 210 received two doses of AZD1222 and around 25 received two doses of the MenACWY control vaccine. Trial participants were enrolled by age into 18-55, 56-69 and 70-plus year subgroups, with roughly 160, 29 and 62 TCR-sequenced participants respectively. Results and caveats for the whole study, not just this receptor: Epitopes outside the regions mutated in the B.1.351 and B.1.1.7 variants were reportedly recognized by nearly half of the unique spike-specific TCRs. The vaccine-associated CD4 TCRs covered the entire spike protein, and the dominant responses fell in regions 160-218 and 743-854. A significant rise in spike-specific TCR breadth and depth was observed after two AZD1222 doses relative to day 0 and relative to MenACWY recipients. Most participants were white British and females outnumbered males, and the authors suggested that clonal diversity may have been underestimated. Because no day 14 peak-response samples were available, repertoires were characterized only after the peak T cell response. Conclusions about previously exposed vaccinees are limited, since just five to seven AZD1222 recipients were seropositive for SARS-CoV-2 at baseline. The 56-69-year group was small, and its depth increase did not reach significance, likely because of low power.

The CDR3 regions of human TCRbeta chains were analyzed by immunosequencing. Per the source publication's procedure: Repertoire TCRs were matched against a reference library of SARS-CoV-2-specific TCRs generated with the MIRA antigen-specificity platform. Breadth was defined as the fraction of unique TCRs that were SARS-CoV-2-associated, and depth was defined as the fraction of total T cells that were SARS-CoV-2-associated. Using the MIRA data, each spike-specific TCR was assigned both to the spike region to which the TCR was reactive and to a CD4 or CD8 class. Log10-transformed breadth and depth values were compared by one-way ANOVA with Sidak's multiple comparisons tests. The table comes from immuneACCESS by way of TCRdb, which keeps in-frame sequences with V and J called. Part of the clones is missing from these tables; in studies checked, under half for an unresolved V gene and the rest for unknown reasons. V, J and clone size are taken as reported in that table, and D and trimming were inferred from the DNA itself. This sample has more than 85,000 clones in its table, and approximately 90% of those were observed once. The ten largest clones capture about 7.5% of the sample.

The label giving this sample's time point can be read as: baseline before first vaccination. The vaccinee samples were drawn from two UK trials, COV001 and COV002, one of which was a single-blind randomized controlled phase 2/3 trial testing AZD1222 (ChAdOx1 nCoV-19) in healthy adults. For TCRbeta chain sequencing, PBMC samples were collected from trial participants at day 0 and at day 28 after the second dose. As concerns this clone: The antigen it recognizes is unknown. Base qualities are not recorded, but no much larger clone differs from it by a single base.

CDR1 and CDR2, per the germline V gene (reference sequence), are MNHEY and SMNVEV. There are 12 amino acids in the CDR3, from cysteine to phenylalanine inclusive. Only the CDR3 DNA stays, 36 bases, in frame from base 1. V and J lose 9 bases and 4 bases, and a span of 12 bases separates them. The source was peripheral blood, collected on day 0 of AZD1222 vaccination. This TCR was sampled from an adult in good health. This sequence uses TRBV27 and TRBJ1-2; TRBD1 is possibly the D segment (6 matching bases). The nucleotides are TGTGCCAGTAGTCAGGGGCCCTATGGCTACACCTTC. This yields the protein CASSQGPYGYTF.